This T cell receptor beta chain was retrieved from a study of T cells in Graves' hyperthyroidism and ophthalmopathy. Comment on this clonotype: What it binds is not known.

The diagnoses drew upon clinical symptoms, serum thyroxine and TRAb, thyroid ultrasound and orbital computed tomography. The length of the CDR3 is 18 residues. The V end was cut by 2 bases, the J end by 6 bases, with 25 bases between. Germline loops: CDR1 MGHRA, CDR2 YSYEKL. The investigators amplified TCR beta CDR3 regions from RNA transcripts. First-round RT-PCR of the TCR CDR3 relied on the HTBI primer set. In TCRdb, the multiplex PCR reads were re-called with MiXCR into one record per CDR3 protein. The table lists approximately 630,000 distinct CDR3 sequences, 15% to 20% of them singletons. Overall study findings and caveats: Ophthalmopathy prediction by the model preceded onset by a median roughly 6 months.

The clonotype comes from a woman in her twenties or thirties with Graves' hyperthyroidism. The specimen was blood. The gene calls are TRBV4-1 and TRBJ1-2; D remains ambiguous. For the CDR3, the DNA is TGCGCCAGCAGCCAACAAACTGGGGTCGTCTTTGGGTCGGATGGCTACACCTTC. Translation gives CASSQQTGVVFGSDGYTF.